This T cell receptor (beta chain) derives from a study of blood T cells in healthy people across ages. Primed by a sample-barcoded 5' primer and a J-beta primer mix, a second PCR proceeded for 7 to 11 cycles. TCRdb used MiXCR to reprocess the 5' RACE reads, holding one entry per CDR3 protein. The sample includes about 1.5 million distinct CDR3 sequences, approximately 43% of them seen just once. V lost 1 base to trimming and J lost 3 bases, with 13 bases between them. The germline CDR1 and CDR2 sequences are LGHNA and YNFKEQ. The CDR3 length is 15 residues. Sample: blood. The TCR comes from a woman in her late teens or twenties in good health. The gene calls are TRBV4-2 and TRBJ2-7; a weak D match, TRBD2 (6 bases). The CDR3 coding sequence is TGTGCCAGCAGCCAAGGTGGGGACTTGAGCTACGAGCAGTACTTC. Its protein is CASSQGGDLSYEQYF.